The 23 T cell receptor beta chains below all came from one sample that was sequenced in a study of Tregs in tolerant kidney transplant recipients. Related graft donors supplied nonmyeloablative bone marrow transplants, and mixed chimerism was transient. The table came from immunoSEQ multiplex PCR; TCRdb's copy has only in-frame clones and leaves some out. The sample holds around 50,000 clones, approximately 91% seen once. The sample here was CD8+ T cells from blood (PBMCs), taken 24 months after the transplant. Every receptor here comes from a human patient who received a combined kidney and bone marrow transplant. Some T cells may originate from the graft donor.

The rearrangement joins TRBV2 to TRBJ1-6, with D unresolved. V lost 4 bases and J lost 5, with 9 bases in between. CDR3 size: 14 residues. Germline lookup yields CDR1 SNHLY and CDR2 FYNNEI. The CDR3 DNA reads TGTGCCAGCAGTGCGGGGTTCGATAATTCACCCCTCCACTTT. Translating it yields CASSAGFDNSPLHF.

V usage is TRBV4-3 and J usage is TRBJ2-7, with 12 bases matching TRBD2. The CDR3 loop spans 15 amino acids. The V and J ends lost 6 bases and 2 bases, in that order; junction bases with no gene match: 5. Germline V gene lookup returns CDR1 LGHNA and CDR2 YSLEER. The CDR3 here is CASRPRLAGAYEQYF. DNA of the CDR3: TGCGCCAGCAGACCCAGACTAGCGGGGGCCTACGAGCAGTACTTC.

The J gene is TRBJ2-1, the V gene TRBV27; TRBD1 agrees at 8 bases. CDR1 MNHEY and CDR2 SMNVEV come from the germline V gene (reference sequence). With 3 bases clipped from V and 7 bases from J, the junction kept 2 bases outside the gene matches. The CDR3 spans 13 residues. The CDR3: CASSFRGLNEQFF. The CDR3 DNA follows: TGTGCCAGCAGTTTCAGGGGGCTAAATGAGCAGTTCTTC.

This clone was counted a few times. This chain links TRBV4-3 with TRBJ2-3; TRBD2 matches at 13 bases. The CDR3 is 19 residues long. In germline, CDR1 is LGHNA, CDR2 YSLEER. Trimming took 4 bases from V and 5 from J; bases not matched to a gene: 15. Here the CDR3 reads CASSRHVFKLAGGVDTQYF. As DNA, the CDR3 is TGCGCCAGCAGCCGCCACGTCTTTAAACTAGCGGGAGGGGTAGATACGCAGTATTTT.

The chain links TRBV11-2 to TRBJ2-1; 8 bases match TRBD1. V lost 2 bases to trimming and J lost 6 bases; unmatched junction nucleotides: 6. Germline V lookup: CDR1 SGHAT, CDR2 FQNNGV. CDR3 length equals 15 residues. The CDR3 here is CASSLPMDRANEQFF. The CDR3 DNA follows: TGTGCCAGCAGCTTACCGATGGACAGGGCCAATGAGCAGTTCTTC. Full variable domain (remainder filled in from reference TRBV11-2 and TRBJ2-1): EAGVAQSPRYKIIEKRQSVAFWCNPISGHATLYWYQQILGQGPKLLIQFQNNGVVDDSQLPKDRFSAERLKGVDSTLKIQPAKLEDSAVYLCASSLPMDRANEQFFGPGTRLTVL.

DNA for the CDR3: TGTGCCAGTAGATCGACAGATCTCTCCTACAATGAGCAGTTCTTC. Amino acids: CASRSTDLSYNEQFF. V gene TRBV19 combines with J gene TRBJ2-1; possibly TRBD1 for D (5 bases). V was shortened by 6 bases and J by 0 bases, with 12 bases between the two germline ends. Germline values: CDR1 LNHDA, CDR2 SQIVND (reference sequence). This CDR3 contains 15 residues.

V is TRBV27 and J is TRBJ1-6; D unresolved. With 2 bases removed from V and 6 bases from J, the gap between germline ends came to 8 bases. CDR1 is MNHEY, CDR2 SMNVEV, per germline (reference sequence). CDR3 length: 14 amino acids. In DNA, the CDR3 is TGTGCCAGCAGTTTAGGAGGGTTTAATTCACCCCTCCACTTT. It encodes CASSLGGFNSPLHF.

V gene TRBV5-1 combines with J gene TRBJ2-7; maybe TRBD1 (7 bases). The V gene's germline CDR1 is SGHRS and CDR2 YFSETQ. There are 14 residues in the CDR3. Trimming pared 8 bases from V and 4 bases from J, leaving 19 bases between. CDR3 residues: CASSKEEGAYEQYF. The CDR3 DNA follows: TGCGCCAGTAGCAAGGAGGAGGGGGCATACGAGCAGTACTTC.

CDR3 sequence reads: CASSMGQGAYEQYF. Written as DNA, the CDR3 is TGTGCCAGTAGTATGGGACAGGGGGCTTACGAGCAGTACTTC. The rearrangement uses TRBV19 and TRBJ2-7; 12 bases fit TRBD1. Germline V gene lookup returns CDR1 LNHDA and CDR2 SQIVND (reference sequence). Germline trimming cut 3 bases from V and 4 bases from J; bases unmatched to any gene: 1. This CDR3 contains 14 residues.

This chain uses TRBV9 with TRBJ2-1; 9 positions match TRBD2. With 0 bases clipped from V and 9 bases from J, the junction kept 13 bases outside the gene matches. This CDR3 region has 17 residues. Germline V gives CDR1 SGDLS, CDR2 YYNGEE. The CDR3 region has the DNA TGTGCCAGCAGCGTAGTGAGTAGCGGGGGCCCCTTGAGTGAGCAGTTCTTC. This codes for CASSVVSSGGPLSEQFF. The full variable domain, completed using reference TRBV9 and TRBJ2-1, is DSGVTQTPKHLITATGQRVTLRCSPRSGDLSVYWYQQSLDQGLQFLIQYYNGEERAKGNILERFSAQQFPDLHSELNLSSLELGDSALYFCASSVVSSGGPLSEQFFGPGTRLTVL.

This clone was seen a single time. The V call is TRBV9, the J call TRBJ2-7; 8 nucleotides agree with TRBD2. V shed 3 bases and J 0 bases; nucleotides not matched to a gene: 5. Germline V lookup: CDR1 SGDLS, CDR2 YYNGEE. CDR3 size: 15 residues. CDR3: CASSAGGDTSYEQYF. CDR3 in DNA: TGTGCCAGCAGCGCGGGGGGGGACACCTCCTACGAGCAGTACTTC. The full variable domain, in which reference TRBV9 and TRBJ2-7 provide the parts outside the CDR3, is DSGVTQTPKHLITATGQRVTLRCSPRSGDLSVYWYQQSLDQGLQFLIQYYNGEERAKGNILERFSAQQFPDLHSELNLSSLELGDSALYFCASSAGGDTSYEQYFGPGTRLTVT.

The CDR3 coding sequence is TGCGCCAGCAGCCAAGGAGGACTAGCGGGGGGGCGTCAGGAGACCCAGTACTTC. It translates to CASSQGGLAGGRQETQYF. The V call is TRBV4-1, the J call TRBJ2-5; 15 bases agree with TRBD2. This CDR3 region has 18 residues. CDR1 is MGHRA and CDR2 is YSYEKL in the germline V gene. J lost 5 bases, V lost 1 base, and 8 bases had no gene match.

V and J are TRBV18 and TRBJ2-7; TRBD1 agrees at 7 bases. The CDR3 spans 13 residues. Unmatched junction bases numbered 4, after V lost 5 bases and J lost 3 bases. Germline CDR1 and CDR2: KGHSH and LQKENI. The CDR3 DNA sequence: TGTGCCAGCTCAGTGACAGGGATCTACGAGCAGTACTTC. It is translated as CASSVTGIYEQYF.

The gene calls are TRBV5-4 and TRBJ2-6, with D maybe TRBD1 (6 bases). The V gene lost 4 bases and the J gene lost 0 bases, with 17 bases spanning the gap. From germline, CDR1 is SGHNT and CDR2 YYREEE (reference sequence). The CDR3 has 18 amino acids. CDR3 region: CASSSPDRSSSGANVLTF. DNA for the CDR3: TGTGCCAGCAGCAGCCCGGACAGAAGTAGCTCTGGGGCCAACGTCCTGACTTTC.

The chain couples TRBV7-2 to TRBJ1-1, with 7 bases lining up with TRBD1. The junction had 5 bases not matched to a gene; V was cut back by 1 base and J by 3 bases. The CDR3 contains 15 residues. Per germline, CDR1 SGHTA and CDR2 FQGNSA. CDR3 amino acids: CASSLDRGVDTEAFF. Here the CDR3 DNA reads TGTGCCAGCAGCTTAGACAGGGGCGTGGACACTGAAGCTTTCTTT. Looking up the rest from reference TRBV7-2 and TRBJ1-1 gives the full variable domain: GAGVSQSPSNKVTEKGKDVELRCDPISGHTALYWYRQSLGQGLEFLIYFQGNSAPDKSGLPSDRFSAERTGGSVSTLTIQRTQQEDSAVYLCASSLDRGVDTEAFFGQGTRLTVV.

This clone has just one count. This rearrangement joins TRBV9 to TRBJ1-1; TRBD1 matches at 7 bases. This CDR3 is built from 15 residues. V lost 0 bases and J lost 3; bases outside the gene matches: 5. Germline loops: CDR1 SGDLS, CDR2 YYNGEE. The CDR3 protein is CASSVGNRGYTEAFF. The CDR3 DNA is TGTGCCAGCAGCGTAGGTAACAGGGGCTACACTGAAGCTTTCTTT. The variable domain in full, completed from reference TRBV9 and TRBJ1-1, reads DSGVTQTPKHLITATGQRVTLRCSPRSGDLSVYWYQQSLDQGLQFLIQYYNGEERAKGNILERFSAQQFPDLHSELNLSSLELGDSALYFCASSVGNRGYTEAFFGQGTRLTVV.

This chain connects TRBV28 to TRBJ1-1; the match to TRBD1 covers 10 bases. With V trimmed by 0 bases and J by 0 bases, 4 bases remained unmatched. The CDR3 extends over 17 amino acids. Germline CDR1 reads MDHEN; CDR2 reads SYDVKM. CDR3 in amino acids: CASSLWDRGDVNTEAFF. The CDR3 coding sequence is TGTGCCAGCAGTTTATGGGACAGGGGGGATGTGAACACTGAAGCTTTCTTT.

The rearrangement joins TRBV10-1 to TRBJ2-7; 8 bases fit TRBD2. Trimming cost V 11 bases and J 6 bases; bases outside gene matches: 9. CDR3 size: 12 residues. The germline V gene has CDR1 WNHNN and CDR2 SYGVQD (reference sequence). CDR3 bases: TGCGCCGGCGGGGGGCGACCGGGCGAGCAGTACTTC. Translation: CAGGGRPGEQYF.

V is TRBV7-9 and J is TRBJ1-3; D is unclear. The length of the CDR3 is 16 residues. CDR1 is SEHNR and CDR2 is FQNEAQ in the germline V gene (reference sequence). Deletions cut 2 bases from V and 4 bases from J, with 15 bases between. CDR3 sequence reads: CASSLSQDGEGNTIYF. The CDR3 bases are TGTGCCAGCAGCTTAAGTCAGGACGGGGAAGGAAACACCATATATTTT.

V is TRBV27 and J is TRBJ1-1; the match to TRBD1 covers 12 bases. V lost 5 bases to trimming and J lost 0 bases; unmatched junction nucleotides: 4. The CDR3 loop spans 16 amino acids. Germline V lookup: CDR1 MNHEY, CDR2 SMNVEV (reference sequence). Written as DNA, the CDR3 is TGTGCCAGCAGTCAAGGGACAGGGGGCGTGAACACTGAAGCTTTCTTT. Residues: CASSQGTGGVNTEAFF.

This rearrangement joins TRBV9 to TRBJ1-5, with unresolved D. The CDR3 has 15 residues. Trimming stripped 2 bases from V and 2 bases from J, with 11 bases between. Germline V gene data show CDR1 as SGDLS and CDR2 as YYNGEE. The CDR3 here is CASSVGISGNQPQHF. The CDR3 DNA is TGTGCCAGCAGCGTCGGGATATCGGGCAATCAGCCCCAGCATTTT. Variable domain in full (rest from reference TRBV9 and TRBJ1-5): DSGVTQTPKHLITATGQRVTLRCSPRSGDLSVYWYQQSLDQGLQFLIQYYNGEERAKGNILERFSAQQFPDLHSELNLSSLELGDSALYFCASSVGISGNQPQHFGDGTRLSIL.

V usage is TRBV4-3 and J usage is TRBJ1-2; TRBD1 aligns across 8 bases. J lost 4 bases, V lost 0 bases, and 10 bases had no gene match. The CDR3 totals 17 residues. Looked up from germline, CDR1 is LGHNA and CDR2 is YSLEER. Here the CDR3 DNA reads TGCGCCAGCAGCCAAGATCGGACAGGGTCGCTGGTCTATGGCTACACCTTC. This sequence encodes CASSQDRTGSLVYGYTF.

The chain has TRBV15 and TRBJ1-2, with 9 bases matching TRBD1. Unmatched junction bases numbered 8, after V lost 7 bases and J lost 2 bases. Germline V CDR1 and CDR2: LNHNV, YYDKDF (reference sequence). The CDR3 covers 15 residues. The CDR3 reads CATTENRGRNYGYTF. In DNA form, the CDR3 reads TGTGCCACCACCGAAAACAGGGGGCGCAACTATGGCTACACCTTC.